Following are 15 T cell receptor beta chains from one sample sequenced in a study of CD8 T cells in Susac syndrome. RNA amounts of roughly 0.5 to 1 ug underwent reverse transcription with random hexamers. TCRdb reprocessed the immunoSEQ multiplex PCR reads with MiXCR, giving one entry per CDR3 protein. The repertoire holds 200,000 or so distinct CDR3 sequences, with about 95% as singletons. The specimen was CD4+ T cells from PBMCs. These TCRs come from a human donor with multiple sclerosis.

The chain is built from TRBV30 and TRBJ1-5, with D possibly TRBD1 on 5 matching bases. V dropped 4 bases and J dropped 0 bases, with 7 bases sitting between them. The CDR3 runs to 13 residues. Germline-derived CDR1 and CDR2 are GTSNPN and SVGIG (reference sequence). CDR3 in amino acids: CAWTRGSNQPQHF. CDR3 coding DNA: TGTGCCTGGACGAGGGGTAGCAATCAGCCCCAGCATTTT.

CDR3 nucleotide sequence: TGCAGCGTTGAAGGCCTAAGGGGCACTGAAGCTTTCTTT. Protein product: CSVEGLRGTEAFF. The chain has TRBV29-1 and TRBJ1-1, with D possibly matching TRBD1 (5 bases). CDR3 length: 13 amino acids. Trimming stripped 1 base from V and 4 bases from J, with 10 bases between. Germline CDR1 and CDR2: SQVTM and ANQGSEA.

The V and J genes are TRBV24-1 and TRBJ2-3; unclear D gene. The CDR3 totals 12 residues. Germline assignment: CDR1 KGHDR and CDR2 SFDVKD. Trimming cost V 6 bases and J 2 bases, with 5 bases left between them. The CDR3 loop is CATSWDTDTQYF. The CDR3 DNA sequence: TGTGCCACCAGTTGGGACACAGATACGCAGTATTTT.

Remarks on this clonotype: Given the absence of the conserved phenylalanine or tryptophan at the CDR3 end, a read error is likely. The gene calls are TRBV30 and TRBJ2-2; TRBD1 matches at 8 bases. V lost 3 bases to trimming and J lost 0 bases; unmatched junction nucleotides: 3. The CDR3 runs to 15 residues. CDR1 and CDR2 (germline): GTSNPN, SVGIG (reference sequence). CDR3 protein: CAWRVTGANTGELFS. CDR3 nucleotide sequence: TGTGCCTGGAGGGTGACAGGGGCGAACACCGGGGAGCTGTTTTCT.

The chain is built from TRBV27 and TRBJ1-5; D not resolved. CDR1 MNHEY and CDR2 SMNVEV come from the germline V gene (reference sequence). The CDR3 runs 13 residues. Trimming removed 5 bases at V and 6 bases at J, with 11 bases between. This CDR3 is CASSLSTVQPQHF. The CDR3 DNA sequence: TGTGCCAGCAGTCTCTCGACCGTTCAGCCCCAGCATTTT.

V is TRBV6-1 and J is TRBJ2-3; D is uncertain. V was pared by 3 bases and J by 5 bases, with 15 bases between. CDR1 is MNHNS and CDR2 is SASEGT in the germline V gene. This CDR3 is built from 15 residues. The CDR3 sequence is CASSDPWSLGDTQYF. CDR3 nucleotide sequence: TGTGCCAGCAGTGACCCCTGGAGTTTGGGAGATACGCAGTATTTT.

The chain recombines TRBV9 with TRBJ2-1; 11 nucleotides match TRBD2. After removal of 4 bases from V and 8 bases from J, the junction contained 17 bases not matched to a gene. The CDR3 spans 18 residues. The germline gives CDR1 SGDLS, CDR2 YYNGEE. This CDR3 is CASSSQLRLAGMVHEQFF. CDR3 bases: TGTGCCAGCAGCTCCCAACTTCGACTAGCGGGAATGGTACATGAGCAGTTCTTC.

This rearrangement joins TRBV29-1 to TRBJ1-1; D is unclear. The V gene lost 1 base and the J gene lost 2 bases, with 8 bases spanning the gap. The V gene's germline CDR1 is SQVTM and CDR2 ANQGSEA. The length of the CDR3 is 13 residues. The CDR3 reads CSVEAGLNTEAFF. The CDR3 DNA follows: TGCAGCGTTGAAGCGGGCCTCAACACTGAAGCTTTCTTT.

The rearrangement joins TRBV15 to TRBJ2-7, with D possibly matching TRBD1 (6 bases). This CDR3 is 15 amino acids long. The germline V gene encodes CDR1 LNHNV and CDR2 YYDKDF (reference sequence). Trimming pared 1 base from V and 3 bases from J, leaving 13 bases between. The CDR3: CATSRGTVGSYEQYF. The CDR3 bases are TGTGCCACCAGCAGAGGGACAGTTGGAAGCTACGAGCAGTACTTC.

The chain uses TRBV7-2 and TRBJ2-7; tentative D call: TRBD2 (6 bases). V was trimmed by 11 bases and J by 5 bases, leaving 22 bases between them. The CDR3 extends over 14 amino acids. Germline V gene data show CDR1 as SGHTA and CDR2 as FQGNSA. The CDR3 reads CAGSGAGSFHEQYF. DNA of the CDR3: TGTGCCGGGTCTGGGGCGGGGTCATTCCACGAGCAGTACTTC.

V is TRBV5-1 and J is TRBJ2-3; 7 nucleotides agree with TRBD1. Germline V gives CDR1 SGHRS, CDR2 YFSETQ. The CDR3 is 14 residues long. After removal of 7 bases from V and 3 bases from J, the junction contained 8 bases not matched to a gene. The CDR3 is CASSLYRGTDTQYF. The CDR3 DNA is TGCGCCAGCTCCCTTTACAGGGGTACAGATACGCAGTATTTT.

The rearrangement links TRBV29-1 to TRBJ2-7; a possible D gene is TRBD2 (5 bases). Germline lookup yields CDR1 SQVTM and CDR2 ANQGSEA. V lost 2 bases to trimming and J lost 6 bases, with 11 bases between them. This CDR3 comprises 12 residues. The CDR3 sequence: CSVEFSGGEQYF. CDR3 in DNA: TGCAGCGTTGAATTCAGCGGCGGCGAGCAGTACTTC.

This clonotype was found once. The rearrangement links TRBV6-5 to TRBJ1-5, with D possibly being TRBD1 (5 bases). The CDR3 extends over 14 amino acids. V was shortened by 4 bases and J by 3 bases, with 10 bases between the two germline ends. Germline CDR1 and CDR2: MNHEY and SVGAGI. DNA for the CDR3: TGTGCCAGCAGTTCCAGGGAAACCAATCAGCCCCAGCATTTT. Amino acid sequence: CASSSRETNQPQHF.

Only one count was recorded for this clonotype. The chain couples TRBV2 to TRBJ1-2; a possible D gene is TRBD1 (6 bases). V was cut by 5 bases and J by 8 bases, with 15 bases left in between. The germline V gene has CDR1 SNHLY and CDR2 FYNNEI. CDR3 length equals 13 residues. The CDR3: CASSTEGGLGYTF. The DNA for the CDR3 is TGTGCCAGCAGTACGGAAGGGGGTTTGGGCTACACCTTC. Drawing the rest from reference TRBV2 and TRBJ1-2, the complete variable domain is EPEVTQTPSHQVTQMGQEVILRCVPISNHLYFYWYRQILGQKVEFLVSFYNNEISEKSEIFDDQFSVERPDGSNFTLKIRSTKLEDSAMYFCASSTEGGLGYTFGSGTRLTVV.

The chain has TRBV18 and TRBJ1-2; D not certain. Deletions cut 3 bases from V and 3 bases from J, with 5 bases between. Germline CDR1 reads KGHSH; CDR2 reads LQKENI. The length of the CDR3 is 12 residues. CDR3 DNA: TGTGCCAGCTCACCGGATGACTATGGCTACACCTTC. Encoded protein: CASSPDDYGYTF. Supplemented by reference TRBV18 and TRBJ1-2, the full variable domain reads NAGVMQNPRHLVRRRGQEARLRCSPMKGHSHVYWYRQLPEEGLKFMVYLQKENIIDESGMPKERFSAEFPKEGPSILRIQQVVRGDSAAYFCASSPDDYGYTFGSGTRLTVV.